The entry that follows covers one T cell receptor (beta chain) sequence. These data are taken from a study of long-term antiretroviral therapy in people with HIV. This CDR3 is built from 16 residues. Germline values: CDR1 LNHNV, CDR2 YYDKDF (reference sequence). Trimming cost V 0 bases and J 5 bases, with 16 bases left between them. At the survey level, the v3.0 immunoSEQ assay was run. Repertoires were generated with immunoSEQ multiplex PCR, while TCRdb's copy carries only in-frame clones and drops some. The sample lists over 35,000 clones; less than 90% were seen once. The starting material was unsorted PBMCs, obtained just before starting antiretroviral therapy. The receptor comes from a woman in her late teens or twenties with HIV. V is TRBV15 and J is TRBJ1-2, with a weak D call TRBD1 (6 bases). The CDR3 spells CATSRDIVGGHYGYTF. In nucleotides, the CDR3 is TGTGCCACCAGCAGAGATATCGTCGGGGGGCATTATGGCTACACCTTC.